The T cell receptor beta chain under discussion was sequenced for a study of blood T cell repertoires in COVID-19. Across the study: Spain, Italy and the United States supplied samples that represented acute and convalescent COVID-19. Sample material is recorded as cDNA or gDNA derived from T cells, B-cell-depleted T cells, or PBMCs.

The CDR3 runs 13 residues. The V end lost 5 bases, the J end lost 4 bases, and 11 bases lay between the germline ends. The germline CDR1 and CDR2 sequences are SNHLY and FYNNEI. Authors' methods: It was from reference gene primer amplification that nucleated cell counts were estimated. Profiling relied on immunoSEQ multiplex PCR, and the TCRdb table lists in-frame clones only, not all of them. V, J and clone size are those of that table, while D and trimming were read from the DNA. This sample has hundreds of thousands of clones, with about 89% found just once. It was during active infection that Seattle patients were enrolled and then longitudinally followed.

Sample: peripheral blood. The V call is TRBV2, the J call TRBJ2-5; D is perhaps TRBD2 (6 bases). The TCR originated in a woman aged 25-40 years with COVID-19, enrolled during active disease. The CDR3 spells CASSLNGGETQYF. The CDR3, as DNA: TGTGCCAGCAGTCTGAACGGGGGAGAGACCCAGTACTTC.